The clone carrying this TCR beta chain has only a few counts. Mouse gene names and germline throughout. The read halts 1 residue ahead of the CDR3 end, with the missing end drawn from the germline J gene. Sequenced by immunoSEQ multiplex PCR; TCRdb stores in-frame clones only, minus some. The sample consists of approximately 11,000 clones, 35% to 40% of them appearing once. CDR1 is KGHPV, CDR2 FQNQEV, per germline (reference sequence). There are 13 residues in the CDR3. Trimming pared 2 bases from V and 5 bases from J, leaving 6 bases between. This sample is drawn from a study of tissue T cells after allogeneic stem cell transplantation. Time point denoted: mouse harvest day 7 after allogeneic transplant. Tail vein injection delivered 10^7 T-cell-depleted bone marrow cells and 10^6 splenic CD5+ T cells.

The chain employs TRBV26 and TRBJ1-4, with a weak D call TRBD1 (5 bases). The material sequenced was skin. This sequence was found in a female BALB/c mouse given C57BL/6 T cells with graft-versus-host disease after an allogeneic hematopoietic cell transplant. The sequenced CDR3 bases are TGTGCCAGCAGTCTGCAGGGAAACGAAAGATTATTT. This translates into CASSLQGNERLF. The CDR3 as a whole reads CASSLQGNERLFF. The variable domain in full, with the rest retrieved from reference TRBV26 and TRBJ1-4, is NSKVIQTPRYLVKGQGQKAKMRCIPEKGHPVVFWYQQNKNNEFKFLINFQNQEVLQQIDMTEKRFSAECPSNSPCSLEIQSSEAGDSALYLCASSLQGNERLFFGHGTKLSVL.